This record covers a single TCR beta chain. Its antigen is still unknown. The sample originates from a study of T cell responses to AZD1222 COVID-19 vaccine. Sequencing was performed with immunoSEQ multiplex PCR; in TCRdb, only in-frame clones are kept and a portion is missing. The sample contains 58,000 or so clones, 86% of which appear only once. The CDR3 is 20 amino acids. CDR1 and CDR2 from the germline V gene are MDHEN and SYDVKM. V dropped 2 bases and J dropped 7; count of bases not matched to a gene: 21. Whole-study findings and limits: Unmutated variant regions reportedly attract nearly half of all spike-specific TCRs. Following two doses of AZD1222, Spike-specific TCR breadth and depth rose. Spike-wide coverage was observed for vaccine-associated CD4 TCRs, with dominant responses at 160-218 and 743-854.

The rearrangement links TRBV28 to TRBJ2-1, with 9 bases that match TRBD1. The source of this sequence is an adult who received the AZD1222 COVID-19 vaccine. Specimen: peripheral blood, collected 28 days after the second AZD1222 dose. CDR3 nucleotides: TGTGCCAGCAGTTTAAAAAGCTCTTTGAGATGGACAGGGGCGAAGAATGAGCAGTTCTTC. Its translation: CASSLKSSLRWTGAKNEQFF.